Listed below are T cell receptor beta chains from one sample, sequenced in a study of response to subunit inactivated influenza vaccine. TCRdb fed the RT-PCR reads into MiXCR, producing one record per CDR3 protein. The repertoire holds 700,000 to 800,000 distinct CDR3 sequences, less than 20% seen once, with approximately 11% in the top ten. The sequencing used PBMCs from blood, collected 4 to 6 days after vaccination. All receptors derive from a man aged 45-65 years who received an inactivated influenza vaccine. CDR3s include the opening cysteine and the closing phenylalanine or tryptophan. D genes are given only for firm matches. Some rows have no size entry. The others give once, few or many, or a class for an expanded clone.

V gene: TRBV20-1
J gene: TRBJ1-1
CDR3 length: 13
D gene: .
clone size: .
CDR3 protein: CSASKGGNTEAFF
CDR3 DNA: TGCAGTGCTAGTAAGGGGGGGAACACTGAAGCTTTCTTT

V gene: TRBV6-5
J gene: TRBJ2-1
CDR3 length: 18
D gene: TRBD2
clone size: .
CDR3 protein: CASSYSRLAESSYNEQFF
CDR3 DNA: TGTGCCAGCAGTTACTCGCGACTAGCGGAAAGCTCCTACAATGAGCAGTTCTTC

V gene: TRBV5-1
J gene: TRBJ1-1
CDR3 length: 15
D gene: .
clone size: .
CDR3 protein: CASSSYSLKNTEAFF
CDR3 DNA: TGCGCCAGCAGCTCGTACAGTCTGAAGAACACTGAAGCTTTCTTT

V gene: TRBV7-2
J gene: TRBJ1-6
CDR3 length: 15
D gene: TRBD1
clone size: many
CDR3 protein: CASSQRQGGNSPLHF
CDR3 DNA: TGTGCCAGCAGCCAAAGACAGGGAGGTAATTCACCCCTCCACTTT

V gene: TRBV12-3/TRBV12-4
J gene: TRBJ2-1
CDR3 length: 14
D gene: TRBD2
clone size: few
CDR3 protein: CASTTSGGYNEQFF
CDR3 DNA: TGTGCCAGCACGACTAGCGGGGGTTACAATGAGCAGTTCTTC

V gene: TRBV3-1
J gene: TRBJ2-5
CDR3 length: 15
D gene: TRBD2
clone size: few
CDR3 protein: CASSQDHQAGKTQYF
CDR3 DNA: TGTGCCAGCAGCCAAGATCACCAAGCGGGGAAGACCCAGTACTTC

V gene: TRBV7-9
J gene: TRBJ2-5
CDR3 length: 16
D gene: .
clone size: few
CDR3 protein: CASSPGAGPLQETQYF
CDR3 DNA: TGTGCCAGCAGCCCCGGGGCGGGTCCCCTCCAAGAGACCCAGTACTTC

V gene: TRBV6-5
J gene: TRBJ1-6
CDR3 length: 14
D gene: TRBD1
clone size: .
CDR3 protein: CASSYEGADSPLHF
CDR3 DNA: TGTGCCAGCAGTTACGAGGGGGCGGATTCACCCCTCCACTTT

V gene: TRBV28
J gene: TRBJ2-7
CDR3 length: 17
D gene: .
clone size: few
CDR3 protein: CASSLSGGLAGTYEQYF
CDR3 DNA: TGTGCCAGCAGTTTGAGTGGGGGGCTAGCCGGGACCTACGAGCAGTACTTC

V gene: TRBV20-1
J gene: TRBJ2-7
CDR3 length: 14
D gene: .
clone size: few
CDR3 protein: CSANGGIRSYEQYF
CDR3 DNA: TGCAGTGCTAATGGCGGGATTAGGAGCTACGAGCAGTACTTC

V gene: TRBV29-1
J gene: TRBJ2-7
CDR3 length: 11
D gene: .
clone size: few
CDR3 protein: CSGQGNYEQYF
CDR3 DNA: TGCAGCGGCCAAGGAAACTACGAGCAGTACTTC

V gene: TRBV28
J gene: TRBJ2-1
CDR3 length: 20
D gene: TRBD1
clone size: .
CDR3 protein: CASGLPWDRGPNSSYNEQFF
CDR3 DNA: TGTGCCAGCGGCCTCCCCTGGGACAGGGGGCCCAATAGCTCCTACAATGAGCAGTTCTTC

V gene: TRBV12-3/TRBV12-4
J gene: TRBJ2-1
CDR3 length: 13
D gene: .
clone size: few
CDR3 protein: CASSPLQGGEQFF
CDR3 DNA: TGTGCCAGCAGTCCATTACAGGGCGGTGAGCAGTTCTTC

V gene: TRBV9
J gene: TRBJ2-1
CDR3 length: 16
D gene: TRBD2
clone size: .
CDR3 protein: CASSVAALAGGREQFF
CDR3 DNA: TGTGCCAGCAGCGTAGCGGCTCTAGCGGGAGGACGTGAGCAGTTCTTC

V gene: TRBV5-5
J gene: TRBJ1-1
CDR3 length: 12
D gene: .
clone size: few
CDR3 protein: CASSLGIGEAFF
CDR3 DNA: TGTGCCAGCAGCTTGGGGATCGGTGAAGCTTTCTTT

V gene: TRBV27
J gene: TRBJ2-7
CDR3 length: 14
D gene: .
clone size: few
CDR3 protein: CASSITGRGDEQYF
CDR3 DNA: TGTGCCAGCAGTATAACAGGGAGGGGCGACGAGCAGTACTTC

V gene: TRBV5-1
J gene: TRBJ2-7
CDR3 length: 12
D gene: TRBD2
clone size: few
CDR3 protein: CASGEGSHEQYF
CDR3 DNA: TGCGCCAGCGGGGAGGGATCTCACGAGCAGTACTTC

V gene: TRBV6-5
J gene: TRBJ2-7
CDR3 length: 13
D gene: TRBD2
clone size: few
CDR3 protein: CASSYSGGNEQYF
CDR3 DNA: TGTGCCAGCAGTTACTCGGGAGGGAACGAGCAGTACTTC

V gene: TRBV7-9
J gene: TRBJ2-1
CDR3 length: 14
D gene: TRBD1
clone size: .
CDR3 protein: CASGTGAPHNEQFF
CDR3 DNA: TGTGCCAGCGGGACAGGGGCCCCCCACAATGAGCAGTTCTTC

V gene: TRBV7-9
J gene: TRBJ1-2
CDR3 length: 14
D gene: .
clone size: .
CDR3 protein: CASSLGDVPYGYTF
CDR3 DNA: TGTGCCAGCAGCTTAGGGGACGTACCCTATGGCTACACCTTC

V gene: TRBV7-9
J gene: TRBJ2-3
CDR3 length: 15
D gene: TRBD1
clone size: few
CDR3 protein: CASVFAGGSSDTQYF
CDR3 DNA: TGTGCCAGCGTCTTTGCAGGGGGCTCATCTGATACGCAGTATTTT

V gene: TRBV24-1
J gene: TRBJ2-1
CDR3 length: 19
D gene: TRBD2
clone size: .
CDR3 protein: CATSDAGVGGFRVNNEQFF
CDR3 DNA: TGTGCCACCAGTGATGCGGGGGTGGGGGGTTTTAGGGTTAACAATGAGCAGTTCTTC

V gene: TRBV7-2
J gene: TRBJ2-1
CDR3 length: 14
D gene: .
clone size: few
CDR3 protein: CASNRDSSPDEQFF
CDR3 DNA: TGTGCCAGCAACCGGGACTCATCCCCCGATGAGCAGTTCTTC

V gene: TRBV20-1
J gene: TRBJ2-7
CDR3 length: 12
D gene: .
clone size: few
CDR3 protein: CSAGQLTYEQYF
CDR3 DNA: TGCAGTGCTGGACAGCTCACCTACGAGCAGTACTTC

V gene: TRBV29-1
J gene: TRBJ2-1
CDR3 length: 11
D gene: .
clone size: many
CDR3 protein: CSVAPPNEQFF
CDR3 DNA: TGCAGCGTTGCCCCCCCGAATGAGCAGTTCTTC

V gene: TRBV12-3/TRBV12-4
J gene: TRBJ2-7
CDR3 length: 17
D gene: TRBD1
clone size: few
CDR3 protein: CASSLAPGTGHSYEQYF
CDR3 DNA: TGTGCCAGCAGTTTAGCGCCCGGGACAGGCCACTCCTACGAGCAGTACTTC

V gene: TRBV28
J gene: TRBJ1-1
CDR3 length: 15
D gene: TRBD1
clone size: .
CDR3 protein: CASSLNYRGNTEAFF
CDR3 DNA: TGTGCCAGCAGTTTAAACTACAGGGGGAACACTGAAGCTTTCTTT

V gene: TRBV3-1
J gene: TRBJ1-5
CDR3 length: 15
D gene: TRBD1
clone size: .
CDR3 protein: CASSQGAGGSQPQHF
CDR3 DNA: TGTGCCAGCAGCCAGGGGGCAGGGGGAAGTCAGCCCCAGCATTTT

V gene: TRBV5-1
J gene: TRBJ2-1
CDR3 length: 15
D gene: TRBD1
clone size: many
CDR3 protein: CASSLAPGQGNEQFF
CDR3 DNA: TGCGCCAGCAGCTTGGCCCCGGGACAGGGTAATGAGCAGTTCTTC

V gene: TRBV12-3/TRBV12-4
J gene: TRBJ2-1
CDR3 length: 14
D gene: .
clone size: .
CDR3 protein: CASSSSLSYNEQFF
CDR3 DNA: TGTGCCAGCTCTAGCAGCTTGTCCTACAATGAGCAGTTCTTC

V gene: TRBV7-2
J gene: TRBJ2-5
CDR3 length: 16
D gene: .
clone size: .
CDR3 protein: CASSLVGGRGQETQYF
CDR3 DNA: TGTGCCAGCAGCTTAGTCGGGGGCAGGGGCCAAGAGACCCAGTACTTC

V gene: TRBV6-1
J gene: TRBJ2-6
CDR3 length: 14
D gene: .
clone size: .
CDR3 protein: CASSMSSGANVLTF
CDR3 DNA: TGTGCCAGCAGCATGAGCTCTGGGGCCAACGTCCTGACTTTC

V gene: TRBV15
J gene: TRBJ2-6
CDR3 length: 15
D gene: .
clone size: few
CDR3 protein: CATSRGGRGANVLTF
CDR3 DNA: TGTGCCACCAGCAGAGGGGGCAGGGGGGCCAACGTCCTGACTTTC

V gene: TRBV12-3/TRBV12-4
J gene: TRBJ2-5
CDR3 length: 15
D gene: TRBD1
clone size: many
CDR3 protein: CASSFSGTGKETQYF
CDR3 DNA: TGTGCCAGCAGTTTTTCCGGGACAGGGAAAGAGACCCAGTACTTC

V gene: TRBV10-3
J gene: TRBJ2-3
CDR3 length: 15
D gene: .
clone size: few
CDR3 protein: CAISIDRSSTDTQYF
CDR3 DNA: TGTGCCATCAGCATAGACAGATCTAGCACAGATACGCAGTATTTT

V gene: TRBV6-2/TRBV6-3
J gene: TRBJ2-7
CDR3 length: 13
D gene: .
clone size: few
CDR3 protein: CASRRQDSYEQYF
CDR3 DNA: TGTGCCAGCAGACGACAGGACTCCTACGAGCAGTACTTC

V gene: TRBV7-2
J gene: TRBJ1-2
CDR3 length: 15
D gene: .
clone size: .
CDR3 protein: CASSLGAGIDYGYTF
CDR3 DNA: TGTGCCAGCAGCTTAGGGGCAGGGATTGACTATGGCTACACCTTC

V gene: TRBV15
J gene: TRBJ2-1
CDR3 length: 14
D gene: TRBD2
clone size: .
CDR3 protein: CATSRVGLADEQFF
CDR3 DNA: TGTGCCACCAGCAGAGTGGGACTAGCGGATGAGCAGTTCTTC

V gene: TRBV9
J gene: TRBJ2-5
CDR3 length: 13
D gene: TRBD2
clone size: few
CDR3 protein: CASCRGVQETQYF
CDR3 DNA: TGTGCCAGCTGTCGGGGGGTCCAAGAGACCCAGTACTTC

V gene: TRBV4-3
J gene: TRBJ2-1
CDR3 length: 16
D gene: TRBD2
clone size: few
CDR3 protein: CASSPGVAGVRNEQFF
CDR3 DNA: TGCGCCAGCAGCCCCGGGGTAGCGGGGGTCCGAAATGAGCAGTTCTTC

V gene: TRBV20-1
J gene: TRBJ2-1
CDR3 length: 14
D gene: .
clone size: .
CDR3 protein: CSVSKRTVGDEQFF
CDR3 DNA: TGCAGTGTGTCGAAACGGACAGTCGGCGATGAGCAGTTCTTC

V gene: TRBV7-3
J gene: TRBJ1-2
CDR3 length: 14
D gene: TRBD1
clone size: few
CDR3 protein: CASSSRTGSHGYTF
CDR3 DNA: TGTGCCAGCAGCTCGAGGACAGGGAGCCATGGCTACACCTTC

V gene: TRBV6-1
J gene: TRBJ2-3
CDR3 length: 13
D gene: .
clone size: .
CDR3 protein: CASWDGITDTQYF
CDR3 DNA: TGTGCCAGCTGGGACGGGATCACAGATACGCAGTATTTT

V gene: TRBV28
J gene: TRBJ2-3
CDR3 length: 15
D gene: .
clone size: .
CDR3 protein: CASSLIDSRTDTQYF
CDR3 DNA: TGTGCCAGCAGTTTAATAGACAGCCGCACAGATACGCAGTATTTT

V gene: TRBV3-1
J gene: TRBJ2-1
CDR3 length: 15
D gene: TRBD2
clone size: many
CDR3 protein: CASSDTGGPYNEQFF
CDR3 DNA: TGTGCCAGCAGTGATACGGGGGGTCCATACAATGAGCAGTTCTTC

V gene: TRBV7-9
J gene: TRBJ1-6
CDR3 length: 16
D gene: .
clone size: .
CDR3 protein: CASSLAGAGDYSPLHF
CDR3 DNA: TGTGCCAGCAGCTTAGCGGGCGCAGGGGACTATTCACCCCTCCACTTT

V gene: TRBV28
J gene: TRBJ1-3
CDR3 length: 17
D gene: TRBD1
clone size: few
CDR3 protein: CASRSRTGTLSGNTIYF
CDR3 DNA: TGTGCCAGCAGGTCACGGACAGGAACCCTCTCTGGAAACACCATATATTTT

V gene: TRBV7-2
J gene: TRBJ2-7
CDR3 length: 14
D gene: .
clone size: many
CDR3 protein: CASSSTPRVGEQYF
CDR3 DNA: TGTGCCAGCAGCTCCACCCCCCGGGTTGGAGAGCAGTACTTC

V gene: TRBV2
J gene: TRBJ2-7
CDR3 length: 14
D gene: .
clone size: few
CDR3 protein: CASLQGRGSYEQYF
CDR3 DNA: TGTGCCAGTCTACAGGGAAGGGGCTCCTACGAGCAGTACTTC

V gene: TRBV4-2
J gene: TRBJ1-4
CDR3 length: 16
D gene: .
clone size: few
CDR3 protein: CASSQDAGPRTEKLFF
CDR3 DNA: TGTGCCAGCAGCCAAGATGCAGGGCCTCGTACTGAAAAACTGTTTTTT

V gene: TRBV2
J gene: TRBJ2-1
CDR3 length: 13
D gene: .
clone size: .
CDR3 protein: CASTADSYNEQFF
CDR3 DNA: TGTGCCAGCACAGCGGATTCCTACAATGAGCAGTTCTTC

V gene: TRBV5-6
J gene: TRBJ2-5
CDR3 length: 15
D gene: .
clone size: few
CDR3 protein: CASSSLARTGETQYF
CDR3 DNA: TGTGCCAGCAGCTCACTTGCTCGGACCGGAGAGACCCAGTACTTC

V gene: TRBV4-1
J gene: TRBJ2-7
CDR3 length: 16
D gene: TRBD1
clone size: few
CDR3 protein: CASSQGRTGNPYEQYF
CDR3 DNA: TGCGCCAGCAGCCAAGGTAGGACAGGGAATCCCTACGAGCAGTACTTC

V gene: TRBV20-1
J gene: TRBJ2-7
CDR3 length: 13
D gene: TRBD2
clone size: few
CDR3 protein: CSAVAGVTHEQYF
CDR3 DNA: TGCAGTGCTGTAGCGGGAGTGACCCACGAGCAGTACTTC